These T cell receptor beta chains were read from a single sample in a study of cytomegalovirus exposure and HLA in healthy donors. TCRdb's copy holds only in-frame clones and misses some; the assay was immunoSEQ multiplex PCR. The profile shows roughly 330,000 clones, about nine tenths of them singletons. The material sequenced was PBMCs. These receptor sequences come from a woman aged 25 to 39 in good health and CMV-seropositive. Both conserved end residues are part of each CDR3. D genes are given only for firm matches. Size is omitted from some rows. Given values are once, few, many or a class for expanded clones.

>TRBV30|-|TRBJ1-2|-
CAWGPPASTNYGYTF
TGTGCCTGGGGTCCCCCGGCTTCCACTAACTATGGCTACACCTTC
>TRBV4-1|-|TRBJ2-7|-
CASSQERASGTYEQYF
TGCGCCAGCAGCCAAGAGCGGGCGTCCGGGACGTACGAGCAGTACTTC
>TRBV4-2|-|TRBJ2-2|-
CASSPKQITWNTGELFF
TGTGCCAGCAGCCCAAAACAGATTACCTGGAACACCGGGGAGCTGTTTTTT
>TRBV6-5|-|TRBJ2-3|-
CASRVRDFLTDTQYF
TGTGCCAGCAGAGTCCGGGACTTCTTAACAGATACGCAGTATTTT
>TRBV9|once|TRBJ1-4|-
CASSVDGEKLFF
TGTGCCAGCAGCGTAGATGGTGAAAAACTGTTTTTT
>TRBV5-1|-|TRBJ2-7|-
CASSLVGSAYEQYF
TGCGCCAGCAGCTTGGTAGGTAGCGCCTACGAGCAGTACTTC
>TRBV4-2|-|TRBJ2-7|TRBD1
CASSQEALQGAEQYF
TGTGCCAGCAGCCAAGAGGCACTACAGGGGGCCGAGCAGTACTTC
>TRBV19|-|TRBJ2-3|-
CASQWGGTDTQYF
TGTGCCAGCCAGTGGGGGGGCACAGATACGCAGTATTTT
>TRBV19|-|TRBJ1-1|-
CASRAERPKTEAFF
TGTGCCAGCCGGGCCGAACGCCCCAAAACTGAAGCTTTCTTT
>TRBV7-3|-|TRBJ2-1|-
CASSLKPEIGTASYNEQFF
TGTGCCAGCAGCCTTAAGCCCGAGATCGGGACTGCTTCCTACAATGAGCAGTTCTTC
>TRBV6-5|-|TRBJ2-3|TRBD1
CASRRGQGADTQYF
TGTGCCAGCAGACGAGGACAGGGGGCAGATACGCAGTATTTT
>TRBV29-1|-|TRBJ2-3|TRBD1
CSVEDSGGETDTQYF
TGCAGCGTTGAAGATTCAGGGGGCGAAACAGATACGCAGTATTTT
>TRBV9|-|TRBJ2-1|-
CASSADGGRYNEQFF
TGTGCCAGCAGCGCCGACGGGGGTAGGTACAATGAGCAGTTCTTC
>TRBV19|-|TRBJ1-5|TRBD1
CASSIWQSGGNQPQHF
TGTGCCAGTAGTATATGGCAGTCAGGGGGGAATCAGCCCCAGCATTTT